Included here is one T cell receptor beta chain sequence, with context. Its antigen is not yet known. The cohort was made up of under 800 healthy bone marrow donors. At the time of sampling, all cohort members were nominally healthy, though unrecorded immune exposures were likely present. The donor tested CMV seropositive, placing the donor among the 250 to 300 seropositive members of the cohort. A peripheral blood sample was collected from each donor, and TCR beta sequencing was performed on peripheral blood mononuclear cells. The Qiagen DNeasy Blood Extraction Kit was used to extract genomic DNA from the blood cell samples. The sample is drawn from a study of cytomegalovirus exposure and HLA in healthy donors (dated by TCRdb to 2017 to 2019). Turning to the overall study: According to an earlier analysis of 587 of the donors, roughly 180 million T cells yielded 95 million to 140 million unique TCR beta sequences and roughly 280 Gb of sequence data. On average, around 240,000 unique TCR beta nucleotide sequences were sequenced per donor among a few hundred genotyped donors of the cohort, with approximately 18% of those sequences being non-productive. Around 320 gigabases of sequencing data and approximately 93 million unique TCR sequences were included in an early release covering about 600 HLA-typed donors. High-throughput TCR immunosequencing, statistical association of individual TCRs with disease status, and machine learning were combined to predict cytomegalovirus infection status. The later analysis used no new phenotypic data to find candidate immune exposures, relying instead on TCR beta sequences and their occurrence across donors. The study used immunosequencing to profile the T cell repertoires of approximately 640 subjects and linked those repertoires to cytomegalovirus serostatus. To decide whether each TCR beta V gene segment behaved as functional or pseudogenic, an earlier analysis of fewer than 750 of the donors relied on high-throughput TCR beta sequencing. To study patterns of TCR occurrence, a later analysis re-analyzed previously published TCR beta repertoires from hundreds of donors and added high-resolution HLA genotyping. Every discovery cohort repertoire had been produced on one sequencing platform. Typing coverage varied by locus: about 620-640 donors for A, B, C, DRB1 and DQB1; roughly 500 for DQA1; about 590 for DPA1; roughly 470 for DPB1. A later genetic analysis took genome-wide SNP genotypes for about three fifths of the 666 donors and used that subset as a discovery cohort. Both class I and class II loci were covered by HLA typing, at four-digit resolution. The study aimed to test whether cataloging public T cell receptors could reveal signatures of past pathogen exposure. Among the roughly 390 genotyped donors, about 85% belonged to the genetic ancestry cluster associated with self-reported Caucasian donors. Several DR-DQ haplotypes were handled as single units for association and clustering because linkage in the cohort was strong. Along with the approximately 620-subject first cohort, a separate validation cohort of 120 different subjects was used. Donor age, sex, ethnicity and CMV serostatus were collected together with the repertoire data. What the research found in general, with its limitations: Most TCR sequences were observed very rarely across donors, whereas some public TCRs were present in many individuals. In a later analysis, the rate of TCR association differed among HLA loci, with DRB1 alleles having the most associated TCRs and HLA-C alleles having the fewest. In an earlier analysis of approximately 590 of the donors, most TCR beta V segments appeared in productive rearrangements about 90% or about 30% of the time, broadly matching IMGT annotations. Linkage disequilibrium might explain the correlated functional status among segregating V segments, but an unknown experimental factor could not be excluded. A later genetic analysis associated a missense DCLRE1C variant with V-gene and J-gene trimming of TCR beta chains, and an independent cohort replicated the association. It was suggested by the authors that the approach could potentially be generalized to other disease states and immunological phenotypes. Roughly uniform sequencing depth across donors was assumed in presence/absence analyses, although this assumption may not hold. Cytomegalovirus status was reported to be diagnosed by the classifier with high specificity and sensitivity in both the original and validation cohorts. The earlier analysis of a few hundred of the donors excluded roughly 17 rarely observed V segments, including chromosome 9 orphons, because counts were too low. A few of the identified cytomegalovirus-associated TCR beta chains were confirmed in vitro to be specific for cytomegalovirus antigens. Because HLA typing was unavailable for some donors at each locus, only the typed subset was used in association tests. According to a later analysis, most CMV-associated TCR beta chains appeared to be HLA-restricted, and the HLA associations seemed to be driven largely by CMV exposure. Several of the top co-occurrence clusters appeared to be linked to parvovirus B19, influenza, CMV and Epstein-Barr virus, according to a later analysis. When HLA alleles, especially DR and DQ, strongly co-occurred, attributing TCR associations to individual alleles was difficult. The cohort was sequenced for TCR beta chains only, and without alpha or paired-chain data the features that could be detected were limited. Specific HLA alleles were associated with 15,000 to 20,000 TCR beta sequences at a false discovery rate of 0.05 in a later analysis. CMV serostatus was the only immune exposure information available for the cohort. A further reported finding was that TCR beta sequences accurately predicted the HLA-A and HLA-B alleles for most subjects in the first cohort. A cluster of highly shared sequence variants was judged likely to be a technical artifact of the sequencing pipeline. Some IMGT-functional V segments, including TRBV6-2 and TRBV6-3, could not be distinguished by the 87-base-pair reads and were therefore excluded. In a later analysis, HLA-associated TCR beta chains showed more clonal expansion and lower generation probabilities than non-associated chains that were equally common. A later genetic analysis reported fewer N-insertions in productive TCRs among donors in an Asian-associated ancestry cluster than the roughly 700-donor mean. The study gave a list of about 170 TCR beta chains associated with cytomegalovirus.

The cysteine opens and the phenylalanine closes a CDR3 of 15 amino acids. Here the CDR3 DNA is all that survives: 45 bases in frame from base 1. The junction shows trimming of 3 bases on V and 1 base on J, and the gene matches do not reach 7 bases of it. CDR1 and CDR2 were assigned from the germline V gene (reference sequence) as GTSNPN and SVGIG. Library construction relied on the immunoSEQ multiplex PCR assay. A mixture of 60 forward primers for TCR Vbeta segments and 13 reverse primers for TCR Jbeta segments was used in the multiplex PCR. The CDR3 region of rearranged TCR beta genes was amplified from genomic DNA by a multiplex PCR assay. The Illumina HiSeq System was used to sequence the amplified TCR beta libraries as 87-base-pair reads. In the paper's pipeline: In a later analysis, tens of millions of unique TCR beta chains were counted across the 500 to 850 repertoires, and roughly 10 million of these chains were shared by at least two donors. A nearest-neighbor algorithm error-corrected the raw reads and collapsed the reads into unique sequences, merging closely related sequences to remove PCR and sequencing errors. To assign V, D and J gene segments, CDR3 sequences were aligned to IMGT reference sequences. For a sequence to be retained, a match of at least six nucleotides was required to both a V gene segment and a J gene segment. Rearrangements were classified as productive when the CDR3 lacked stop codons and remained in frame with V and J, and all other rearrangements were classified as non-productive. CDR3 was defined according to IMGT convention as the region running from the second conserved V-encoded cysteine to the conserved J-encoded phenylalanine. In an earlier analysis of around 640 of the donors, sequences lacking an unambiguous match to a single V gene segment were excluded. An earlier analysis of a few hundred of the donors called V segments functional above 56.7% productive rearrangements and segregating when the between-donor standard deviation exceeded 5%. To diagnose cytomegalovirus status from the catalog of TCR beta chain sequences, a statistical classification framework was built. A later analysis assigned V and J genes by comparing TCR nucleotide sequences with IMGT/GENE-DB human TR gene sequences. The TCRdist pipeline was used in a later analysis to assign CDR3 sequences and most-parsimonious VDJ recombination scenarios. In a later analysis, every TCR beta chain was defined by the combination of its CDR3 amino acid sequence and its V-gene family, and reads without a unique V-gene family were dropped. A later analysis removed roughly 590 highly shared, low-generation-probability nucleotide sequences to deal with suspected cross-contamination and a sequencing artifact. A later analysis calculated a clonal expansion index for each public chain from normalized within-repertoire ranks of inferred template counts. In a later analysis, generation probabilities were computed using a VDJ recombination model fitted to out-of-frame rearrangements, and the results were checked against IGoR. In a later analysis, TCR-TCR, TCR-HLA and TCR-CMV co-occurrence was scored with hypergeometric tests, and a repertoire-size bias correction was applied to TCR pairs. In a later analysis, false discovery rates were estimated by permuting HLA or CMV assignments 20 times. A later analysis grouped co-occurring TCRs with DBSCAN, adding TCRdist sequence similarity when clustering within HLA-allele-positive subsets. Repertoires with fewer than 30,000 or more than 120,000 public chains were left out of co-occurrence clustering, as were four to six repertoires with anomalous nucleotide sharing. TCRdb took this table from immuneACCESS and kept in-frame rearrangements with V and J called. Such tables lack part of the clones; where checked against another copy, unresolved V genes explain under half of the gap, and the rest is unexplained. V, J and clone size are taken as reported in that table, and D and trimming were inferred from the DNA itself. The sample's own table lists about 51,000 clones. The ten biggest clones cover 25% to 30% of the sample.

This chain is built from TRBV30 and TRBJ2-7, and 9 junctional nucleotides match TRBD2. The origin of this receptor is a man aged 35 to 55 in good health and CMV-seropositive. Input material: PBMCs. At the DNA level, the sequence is TGTGCCTGGAGCCCGGGAGCGGGGGGTTCCTACGAGCAGTACTTC. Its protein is CAWSPGAGGSYEQYF. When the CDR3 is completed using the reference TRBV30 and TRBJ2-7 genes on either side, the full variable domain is SQTIHQWPATLVQPVGSPLSLECTVEGTSNPNLYWYRQAAGRGLQLLFYSVGIGQISSEVPQNLSASRPQDRQFILSSKKLLLSDSGFYLCAWSPGAGGSYEQYFGPGTRLTVT.